These 21 T cell receptor beta chains were sequenced from one sample in a study of T cell responses to AZD1222 COVID-19 vaccine (dated by TCRdb to about 2021). The time point label, read with the paper, signifies: about 28 days (+/-7) after the second vaccine dose. Receptors were amplified or captured by the immunoSEQ multiplex PCR assay. This is the immuneACCESS table as TCRdb keeps it, with only in-frame sequences that have V and J called. A part of the clones is gone; compared with another copy, unresolved V genes explain less than half, and the rest is unexplained. A total of around 130,000 clones appear in this sample, around 90% of them only once. 4.5% to 7% of the sample belongs to the ten largest clones. Sequenced here: peripheral blood, sampled 28 days after the second AZD1222 dose. The receptors were sampled from an adult who received the AZD1222 COVID-19 vaccine.

This chain joins TRBV6-5 and TRBJ2-7; D remains ambiguous. The CDR3 has 11 residues. The ends were cut back, 8 bases at V and 6 bases at J, with 11 bases in the middle. The germline V gene has CDR1 MNHEY and CDR2 SVGAGI. CDR3 sequence: CASLEVLEQYF. CDR3 coding DNA: TGTGCCAGCCTAGAAGTCCTCGAGCAGTACTTC.

V and J are TRBV6-2 or TRBV6-3 and TRBJ1-2, with 12 bases lining up with TRBD1. This CDR3 region has 15 residues. V was pared by 4 bases and J by 6 bases, with 6 bases of the junction left unmatched. CDR1 is MNHEY and CDR2 is SVGEGT in the germline V gene. The CDR3 sequence is CASSSPGQGADGYTF. The CDR3 nucleotides are TGTGCCAGCAGTTCACCGGGACAGGGGGCAGATGGCTACACCTTC.

The CDR3 sequence: CASSFLAATYNEQFF. The CDR3 bases are TGCGCCAGCAGCTTTCTAGCGGCCACCTACAATGAGCAGTTCTTC. The rearrangement uses TRBV5-1 and TRBJ2-1; 7 positions agree with TRBD2. V lost 2 bases, J lost 2 bases, and 4 bases stayed unmatched. The CDR3 covers 15 residues. Germline-derived CDR1 and CDR2 are SGHRS and YFSETQ.

V and J are TRBV28 and TRBJ1-1; 7 nucleotides align to TRBD1. V was clipped by 3 bases and J by 4 bases; unmatched bases: 8. The CDR3 runs to 15 residues. CDR1 and CDR2 from the germline V gene are MDHEN and SYDVKM. The CDR3 sequence is CASSFRTGDFTEAFF. As DNA, the CDR3 is TGTGCCAGCAGTTTTCGAACAGGGGATTTCACTGAAGCTTTCTTT. Variable domain in full (rest from reference TRBV28 and TRBJ1-1): DVKVTQSSRYLVKRTGEKVFLECVQDMDHENMFWYRQDPGLGLRLIYFSYDVKMKEKGDIPEGYSVSREKKERFSLILESASTNQTSMYLCASSFRTGDFTEAFFGQGTRLTVV.

The rearrangement links TRBV9 to TRBJ2-5, with 8 bases matching TRBD1. The J segment lost 7 bases and the V segment lost 3 bases, leaving 8 bases of the junction unmatched. CDR1 is SGDLS, CDR2 YYNGEE, per germline. The CDR3 covers 14 residues. This CDR3 is CASSAQGAEGTQYF. CDR3 coding DNA: TGTGCCAGCAGCGCCCAGGGGGCCGAGGGGACCCAGTACTTC.

This chain links TRBV6-5 with TRBJ2-7; possible D gene TRBD2, 7 bases. Trimming took off 2 bases at V and 3 bases at J, with 11 bases between the two ends. Per germline, CDR1 MNHEY and CDR2 SVGAGI. This CDR3 is built from 14 residues. The CDR3 coding sequence is TGTGCCAGCAGTTACAAGGGGGGGCTCTACGAGCAGTACTTC. It translates to CASSYKGGLYEQYF.

The rearrangement links TRBV10-1 to TRBJ2-1; 14 nucleotides match TRBD2. The CDR3 length is 17 residues. V shed 2 bases, J shed 2 bases, and the junction held 2 bases outside the gene matches. Germline V gene data show CDR1 as WNHNN and CDR2 as SYGVQD (reference sequence). As DNA, the CDR3 is TGCGCCAGCAGTGAGGGGACTAGCGGGAGACCCTACAATGAGCAGTTCTTC. This encodes CASSEGTSGRPYNEQFF.

The CDR3 reads CASSLAWTVNTEAFF. CDR3 DNA sequence: TGTGCCAGCAGCTTAGCATGGACAGTAAACACTGAAGCTTTCTTT. The chain recombines TRBV7-9 with TRBJ1-1, with D possibly TRBD1 on 6 matching bases. The CDR3 totals 15 residues. Germline V lookup: CDR1 SEHNR, CDR2 FQNEAQ (reference sequence). The V end was cut by 0 bases, the J end by 2 bases, with 10 bases between.

V gene TRBV5-4 combines with J gene TRBJ2-1; 13 nucleotides agree with TRBD2. The junction had 1 base not matched to a gene; V was cut back by 0 bases and J by 4 bases. The CDR3 has 16 residues. Per germline, CDR1 SGHNT and CDR2 YYREEE (reference sequence). The CDR3 sequence: CASSLELAGGYNEQFF. In DNA, the CDR3 is TGTGCCAGCAGCTTGGAACTAGCGGGAGGGTACAATGAGCAGTTCTTC.

The J gene is TRBJ2-5, the V gene TRBV4-1; tentative D call: TRBD1 (6 bases). The germline V gene encodes CDR1 MGHRA and CDR2 YSYEKL. V gave up 3 bases and J gave up 2 bases, with 19 bases separating them. There are 17 residues in the CDR3. CDR3 loop: CASSQRGKGRGQETQYF. The CDR3 DNA sequence: TGCGCCAGCAGCCAGAGGGGGAAGGGTAGGGGACAAGAGACCCAGTACTTC.

V is TRBV6-4 and J is TRBJ2-3; D is uncertain. With 6 bases removed from V and 2 bases from J, the gap between germline ends came to 9 bases. CDR1 and CDR2 from the germline V gene are MRHNA and SNTAGT. The CDR3 sequence is 13 residues long. The CDR3 spells CASRKSVTDTQYF. The CDR3 coding sequence is TGTGCCAGCAGGAAATCAGTCACAGATACGCAGTATTTT.

This clone was detected a few times. The chain employs TRBV7-9 and TRBJ1-2; D is undetermined. Germline V gene lookup returns CDR1 SEHNR and CDR2 FQNEAQ (reference sequence). The CDR3 has 14 amino acids. V was trimmed by 2 bases and J by 4 bases, leaving 11 bases between them. Here the CDR3 DNA reads TGTGCCAGCAGCTTATGGTCAGGCGGCTATGGCTACACCTTC. Amino acids: CASSLWSGGYGYTF.

As to this clone: Different DNA sequences within this sample yield the same CDR3. This chain uses TRBV18 with TRBJ2-3; D is undetermined. The CDR3 runs to 13 residues. V shed 3 bases and J shed 0 bases, with 4 bases lying between them. CDR1 is KGHSH, CDR2 LQKENI, per germline. The CDR3 bases are TGTGCCAGCTCACCTGGGAGCACAGATACGCAGTATTTT. The encoded protein is CASSPGSTDTQYF.

The rearrangement links TRBV6-4 to TRBJ2-3; D possibly corresponds to TRBD1 (5 bases). This CDR3 is 16 amino acids long. Germline V CDR1 and CDR2: MRHNA, SNTAGT. V was clipped by 0 bases and J by 1 base, with 11 bases between them. CDR3 bases: TGTGCCAGCAGTGACTCAAAGGGGCGCGGCACAGATACGCAGTATTTT. The encoded protein is CASSDSKGRGTDTQYF.

The V call is TRBV30, the J call TRBJ1-2, with no clear D. The CDR3 runs to 13 residues. Germline V CDR1 and CDR2: GTSNPN, SVGIG (reference sequence). Trimming pared 3 bases from V and 4 bases from J, leaving 12 bases between. CDR3 protein: CAWSPGSSYGYTF. The CDR3 DNA reads as TGTGCCTGGAGCCCCGGTAGCAGCTATGGCTACACCTTC.

The chain recombines TRBV11-2 with TRBJ1-1; D not resolved. V lost 3 bases and J 0 bases, leaving 8 bases between the germline ends. Per germline, CDR1 SGHAT and CDR2 FQNNGV. This CDR3 has 14 amino acids. The CDR3 protein is CASSLSLMNTEAFF. DNA of the CDR3: TGTGCCAGCAGCTTGAGCCTAATGAACACTGAAGCTTTCTTT. The variable domain in full, with the rest retrieved from reference TRBV11-2 and TRBJ1-1, is EAGVAQSPRYKIIEKRQSVAFWCNPISGHATLYWYQQILGQGPKLLIQFQNNGVVDDSQLPKDRFSAERLKGVDSTLKIQPAKLEDSAVYLCASSLSLMNTEAFFGQGTRLTVV.

The DNA of the CDR3 is TGTGCCAGCAGTCCGCGGACAGGGCAGGGTTTGGACACTGAAGCTTTCTTT. Amino acids: CASSPRTGQGLDTEAFF. V gene TRBV27 combines with J gene TRBJ1-1; 8 bases match TRBD1. V lost 5 bases, J lost 3 bases, and 14 bases stayed unmatched. Germline V gene sequence: CDR1 MNHEY, CDR2 SMNVEV (reference sequence). This CDR3 comprises 17 residues.

V and J are TRBV9 and TRBJ2-3; TRBD2 is a possible D gene (5 bases). CDR1 and CDR2 from the germline V gene are SGDLS and YYNGEE. With 1 base removed from V and 0 bases from J, the gap between germline ends came to 9 bases. The CDR3 contains 15 residues. CDR3 DNA: TGTGCCAGCAGCGTAATCGGGGAAAGCACAGATACGCAGTATTTT. It yields the protein CASSVIGESTDTQYF.

The V call is TRBV30, the J call TRBJ1-5; 9 bases fit TRBD1. The CDR3 extends over 15 amino acids. With 1 base clipped from V and 4 bases from J, the junction kept 5 bases outside the gene matches. CDR1 and CDR2 (germline): GTSNPN, SVGIG (reference sequence). Here the CDR3 reads CAWSAQTGGNQPQHF. The CDR3 DNA follows: TGTGCCTGGAGTGCCCAGACAGGGGGGAATCAGCCCCAGCATTTT.

There are a few counts of this clone. The V gene is TRBV12-3 or TRBV12-4, the J gene TRBJ2-5; a possible D gene is TRBD2 (5 bases). The CDR3 runs to 12 residues. Trimming cost V 4 bases and J 4 bases, with 7 bases left between them. The CDR3 nucleotides are TGTGCCAGCAGTTCTGAGGGAGAGACCCAGTACTTC. Residues: CASSSEGETQYF.

J is TRBJ1-1 and V is TRBV19; the D is unclear. CDR3 length equals 13 residues. Germline values: CDR1 LNHDA, CDR2 SQIVND (reference sequence). Trimming stripped 4 bases from V and 0 bases from J, with 6 bases between. The CDR3 DNA is TGTGCCAGTAGTAGAAGGATGAACACTGAAGCTTTCTTT. It specifies CASSRRMNTEAFF.